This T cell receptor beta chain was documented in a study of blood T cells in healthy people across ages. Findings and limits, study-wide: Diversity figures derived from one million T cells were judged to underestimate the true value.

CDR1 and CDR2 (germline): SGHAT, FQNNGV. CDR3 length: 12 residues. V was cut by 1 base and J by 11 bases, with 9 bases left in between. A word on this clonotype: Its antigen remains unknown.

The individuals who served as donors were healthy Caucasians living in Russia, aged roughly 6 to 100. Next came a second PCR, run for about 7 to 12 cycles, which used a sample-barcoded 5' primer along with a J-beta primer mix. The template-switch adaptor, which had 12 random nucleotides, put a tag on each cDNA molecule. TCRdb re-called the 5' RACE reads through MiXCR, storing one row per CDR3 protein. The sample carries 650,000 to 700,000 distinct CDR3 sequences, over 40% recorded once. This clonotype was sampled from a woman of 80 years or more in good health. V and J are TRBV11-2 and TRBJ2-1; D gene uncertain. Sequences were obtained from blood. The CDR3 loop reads CASSLVLWKQFF. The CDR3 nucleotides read TGTGCCAGCAGCTTAGTTCTGTGGAAGCAGTTCTTC.